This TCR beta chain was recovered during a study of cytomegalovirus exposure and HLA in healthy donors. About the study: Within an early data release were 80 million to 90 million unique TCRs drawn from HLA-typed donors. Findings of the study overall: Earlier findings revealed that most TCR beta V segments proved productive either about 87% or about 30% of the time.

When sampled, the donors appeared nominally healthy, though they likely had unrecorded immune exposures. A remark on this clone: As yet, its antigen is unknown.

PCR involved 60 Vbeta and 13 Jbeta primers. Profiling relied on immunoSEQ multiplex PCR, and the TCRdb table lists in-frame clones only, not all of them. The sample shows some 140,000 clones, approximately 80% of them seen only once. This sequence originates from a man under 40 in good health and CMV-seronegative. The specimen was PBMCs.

The DNA for the CDR3 is TGTGCCAGCAGCGTAGATGGGGCCCTTAGCACAGATACGCAGTATTTT. This codes for CASSVDGALSTDTQYF. The chain couples TRBV9 to TRBJ2-3, with D tentatively TRBD1 (5 bases). Trimming removed 0 bases from V and 0 bases from J, with 11 bases in between. Germline V gene data show CDR1 as SGDLS and CDR2 as YYNGEE. The CDR3 runs 16 residues.